This record concerns one T cell receptor beta chain sequence. Genomic DNA, serving as template, underwent TCR beta VDJ and CDR3 profiling. TCRdb re-called the reads with MiXCR, one entry per CDR3 protein. The table shows more than 150,000 distinct CDR3 sequences, with around 50% occurring only once. This sample stems from a study of CD8+CD57+ T cells in acquired aplastic anemia. Across the whole study: Sorted CD4+ and CD8+ cells gave an average of around 3.3 ug of DNA.

An expansion of CD8+CD57+ cells by flow cytometry had been shown in patients chosen for sequencing. Severe acquired aplastic anemia was the diagnosis recorded for all patients. When blood sampling took place, the patients had received no therapy. Germline V gene data show CDR1 as LNHNV and CDR2 as YYDKDF (reference sequence). The CDR3 covers 14 residues. V lost 0 bases to trimming and J lost 6 bases; unmatched junction nucleotides: 4. The sequenced sample was sorted CD4+, CD8+, or CD8+CD57+ T cells (not recorded which) from PBMCs. The chain combines TRBV15 with TRBJ2-7, with 8 bases matching TRBD2. The sequence was collected from a human donor with aplastic anemia. CDR3 loop: CATSRELAELEQYF. The CDR3 nucleotides are TGTGCCACCAGCAGAGAACTAGCGGAGCTCGAGCAGTACTTC.